These T cell receptor beta chains were read from a single sample in a study of T cell changes during pregnancy in multiple sclerosis. Profiled with immunoSEQ multiplex PCR; TCRdb holds only in-frame clones, not every one. The sample has 45,000 to 65,000 clones; over 85% are singletons. Sample: CD8+ T cells from peripheral blood mononuclear cells, taken in the third trimester of pregnancy. The receptor source for this set is a female donor with multiple sclerosis, enrolled in a pregnancy study. The CDR3 runs from the conserved cysteine through the conserved F or W. The D gene is left open where the match is weak. Rows give clone size only sometimes, using once, few, many, or a class for an expanded clone.

J: TRBJ2-3
size: NA
V: TRBV5-5
D: NA
DNA: TGTGCCAGCAGCTTCGGTACGCAGTATTTT
CDR3: CASSFGTQYF

J: TRBJ2-1
size: NA
V: TRBV27
D: TRBD2
DNA: TGTGCCAGCACCCCACTAGCGGGAGGGTTGAATGAGCAGTTCTTC
CDR3: CASTPLAGGLNEQFF

J: TRBJ2-7
size: NA
V: TRBV6-6
D: TRBD1
DNA: TGTGCCAGCAGTTACTCGGGACGACAGGGTGTTTACGAGCAGTACTTC
CDR3: CASSYSGRQGVYEQYF

J: TRBJ2-2
size: NA
V: TRBV28
D: NA
DNA: TGTGCCAGCAGTTTAAGGACAGCGAACACCGGGGAGCTGTTTTTT
CDR3: CASSLRTANTGELFF

J: TRBJ2-7
size: NA
V: TRBV7-9
D: NA
DNA: TGTGCCAGCAGCTCCTCGTCGGTTCCTCGTCTGTACTTC
CDR3: CASSSSSVPRLYF

J: TRBJ2-2
size: once
V: TRBV19
D: NA
DNA: TGTGCCAGTAGTAGAGGAGGTACCGGGGAGCTGTTTTTT
CDR3: CASSRGGTGELFF

J: TRBJ2-1
size: NA
V: TRBV7-9
D: NA
DNA: TGTGCCAGCAGCCACCCGATGGGGCGTGAGCAGTTCTTC
CDR3: CASSHPMGREQFF

J: TRBJ2-7
size: NA
V: TRBV6-1
D: TRBD1
DNA: TGTGCCAGCAGAGGACAGGGTTACTACGAGCAGTACTTC
CDR3: CASRGQGYYEQYF

J: TRBJ2-3
size: NA
V: TRBV5-1
D: TRBD2
DNA: TGCGCCAGCAGCTTGGGGCTAGCGGGAAGATCAGATACGCAGTATTTT
CDR3: CASSLGLAGRSDTQYF

J: TRBJ1-1
size: NA
V: TRBV6-5
D: NA
DNA: TGTGCCAGCAGTTACGGGGCTCTGAACACTGAAGCTTTCTTT
CDR3: CASSYGALNTEAFF

J: TRBJ1-2
size: few
V: TRBV6-1
D: NA
DNA: TGTGCCAGCAGTGAACGGCAGGGTCTTCGGGGCTACACCTTC
CDR3: CASSERQGLRGYTF

J: TRBJ2-7
size: NA
V: TRBV19
D: NA
DNA: TGTGCCAGTAGTAGCACAGGCTACGAGCAGTACTTC
CDR3: CASSSTGYEQYF

J: TRBJ2-7
size: NA
V: TRBV5-1
D: TRBD2
DNA: TGCGCCAGCAGCAACCTAGCGGGCCCTTTCTCTTTTTCCTACGAGCAGTACTTC
CDR3: CASSNLAGPFSFSYEQYF

J: TRBJ1-5
size: NA
V: TRBV7-8
D: TRBD1
DNA: TGTGCCAGCAGCTCGACAGGGGGTAGTCAGCCCCAGCATTTT
CDR3: CASSSTGGSQPQHF

J: TRBJ2-7
size: NA
V: TRBV4-2
D: NA
DNA: TGTGCCAGCAGCCAAGATCCCCCGGGAGCCCTGACCTACGAGCAGTACTTC
CDR3: CASSQDPPGALTYEQYF

J: TRBJ2-3
size: NA
V: TRBV28
D: TRBD2
DNA: TGTGCCAGCAGTACCGGACTAGCGGCTAGCACAGATACGCAGTATTTT
CDR3: CASSTGLAASTDTQYF

J: TRBJ2-4
size: NA
V: TRBV11-2
D: NA
DNA: TGTGCCAGCAGCCCTCATCCCAGTTGGGGGCCCAAAAACATTCAGTACTTC
CDR3: CASSPHPSWGPKNIQYF

J: TRBJ2-1
size: NA
V: TRBV7-2
D: TRBD2
DNA: TGTGCCAGCAGCTTAAGGCCTAGCGGCGAAAATGAGCAGTTCTTC
CDR3: CASSLRPSGENEQFF

J: TRBJ2-1
size: NA
V: TRBV15
D: NA
DNA: TGTGCCACCGCGGGGTACTCCTACAATGAGCAGTTCTTC
CDR3: CATAGYSYNEQFF

J: TRBJ2-7
size: NA
V: TRBV27
D: TRBD1
DNA: TGTGCCAGCAGTTCCCGACAGGGGGCGTTTGCCTACGAGCAGTACTTC
CDR3: CASSSRQGAFAYEQYF

J: TRBJ2-5
size: NA
V: TRBV4-3
D: TRBD2
DNA: TGCGCCAGCAGCCCGGGACTAGCGAGGGAGACCCAGTACTTC
CDR3: CASSPGLARETQYF

J: TRBJ2-7
size: NA
V: TRBV30
D: NA
DNA: TGTGCCTGGAGTACAGGTCTCTACGAGCAGTACTTC
CDR3: CAWSTGLYEQYF

J: TRBJ2-1
size: NA
V: TRBV4-1
D: TRBD2
DNA: TGCGCCAGCAGCCGACGACTAGCCGGAGGTGGCAATGAGCAGTTCTTC
CDR3: CASSRRLAGGGNEQFF

J: TRBJ2-5
size: NA
V: TRBV7-2
D: TRBD2
DNA: TGTGCCAGCAGCCCCGGGGAACAACCGGGACTAAGCTACCAAGAGACCCAGTACTTC
CDR3: CASSPGEQPGLSYQETQYF

J: TRBJ2-7
size: once
V: TRBV27
D: NA
DNA: TGTGCCAGCAGTTTATCTCAGGTCTACGAGCAGTACTTC
CDR3: CASSLSQVYEQYF

J: TRBJ2-3
size: NA
V: TRBV10-3
D: TRBD2
DNA: TGTGCCATTAGTGGGACTAGCGGGGCCGGCACAGATACGCAGTATTTT
CDR3: CAISGTSGAGTDTQYF

J: TRBJ2-1
size: NA
V: TRBV25-1
D: TRBD1
DNA: TGTGCCACCGGAGGACAGGGACCCTACAATGAGCAGTTCTTC
CDR3: CATGGQGPYNEQFF

J: TRBJ2-7
size: NA
V: TRBV6-1
D: TRBD2
DNA: TGTGCCAGCAGTGGGACACTAGCGGGAGGGCTTGCAGACGAGCAGTACTTC
CDR3: CASSGTLAGGLADEQYF

J: TRBJ2-7
size: NA
V: TRBV9
D: NA
DNA: TGTGCCAGCAGCGACTCAAGCTCCTACGAGCAGTACTTC
CDR3: CASSDSSSYEQYF

J: TRBJ2-1
size: NA
V: TRBV29-1
D: NA
DNA: TGCAGCGTTGAAGACGCAGGGAAAATCGGCAATGAGCAGTTCTTC
CDR3: CSVEDAGKIGNEQFF

J: TRBJ2-3
size: NA
V: TRBV9
D: TRBD2
DNA: TGTGCCAGCAGCGCCCAGACTAGCCCGGCAGATACGCAGTATTTT
CDR3: CASSAQTSPADTQYF

J: TRBJ2-7
size: NA
V: TRBV30
D: TRBD2
DNA: TGTGCCGGGGGACTAGCGGGATACGAGCAGTACTTC
CDR3: CAGGLAGYEQYF

J: TRBJ2-3
size: NA
V: TRBV30
D: TRBD2
DNA: TGTGCCTGGCTGACTAGCGGGAGCTATACGCAGTATTTT
CDR3: CAWLTSGSYTQYF

J: TRBJ1-1
size: NA
V: TRBV11-2
D: NA
DNA: TGTGCCAGCCGCCAGGCTCTGAACACTGAAGCTTTCTTT
CDR3: CASRQALNTEAFF

J: TRBJ1-3
size: NA
V: TRBV4-1
D: TRBD1
DNA: TGCGCCAGTGGACAGGGACCTGGAAACACCATATATTTT
CDR3: CASGQGPGNTIYF

J: TRBJ2-3
size: NA
V: TRBV15
D: TRBD2
DNA: TGTGCCACCAGCAGAGATAGCGAGGCTAGCGGGAGGGTGAGAGATACGCAGTATTTT
CDR3: CATSRDSEASGRVRDTQYF

J: TRBJ1-1
size: NA
V: TRBV7-9
D: NA
DNA: TGTGCCAGCAGCTTAGGGGGGAGGACTGAAGCTTTCTTT
CDR3: CASSLGGRTEAFF

J: TRBJ2-3
size: NA
V: TRBV2
D: TRBD1
DNA: TGTGCCAGCAGTGAAGACAGGGGTTTCCCCACAGATACGCAGTATTTT
CDR3: CASSEDRGFPTDTQYF

J: TRBJ2-7
size: NA
V: TRBV6-5
D: NA
DNA: TGTGCCAGCAGTTCCAGGCTACGGGGTCTGGGGGAGCAGTACTTC
CDR3: CASSSRLRGLGEQYF

J: TRBJ2-2
size: NA
V: TRBV6-4
D: TRBD2
DNA: TGTGCCAGCAGTGACGCTAGCGGGAGTGGCGGGGAGCTGTTTTTT
CDR3: CASSDASGSGGELFF

J: TRBJ1-3
size: once
V: TRBV29-1
D: NA
DNA: TGCAGCGTTGTGCGCAGGGCCTCTGGAAACACCATATATTTT
CDR3: CSVVRRASGNTIYF

J: TRBJ2-7
size: NA
V: TRBV11-2
D: TRBD1
DNA: TGTGCCAGCAGCTTAGACGGACAGGGGTACTCCTACGAGCAGTACTTC
CDR3: CASSLDGQGYSYEQYF